The 12 T cell receptor beta chains reported below all come from one sample, sequenced in a study of regulatory T cells in long-lasting Graves disease. Combining iRepertoire HTBI primers with Arm-PCR of CDR3 regions, the authors built TCR beta libraries. MiXCR, run by TCRdb on the multiplex PCR reads, gives a single entry per CDR3 protein. The data hold some 500,000 distinct CDR3 sequences, with 13% observed a single time. Specified time point: newly diagnosed GD, antithyroid drugs for less than 3 months. The TCR library was prepared using RNA isolated from PBMCs. These data are also associated with another study on T cells in Graves' hyperthyroidism and ophthalmopathy.

The sample here was peripheral blood mononuclear cells (PBMCs), taken at new diagnosis, from a patient treated with antithyroid drugs. These receptors all come from a man younger than 40 with Graves disease.

This clonotype was found once. This rearrangement joins TRBV29-1 to TRBJ1-2; the match to TRBD1 covers 7 bases. Trimming removed 3 bases from V and 0 bases from J; junction bases left unmatched: 10. In germline, CDR1 is SQVTM, CDR2 ANQGSEA. The CDR3 runs 16 residues. CDR3 residues: CSVDMGSRGANYGYTF. CDR3 in DNA: TGCAGCGTTGATATGGGATCCAGGGGGGCTAACTATGGCTACACCTTC.

Turning to this clonotype: It may be a read error: a sequence one base away is much more abundant. The chain has TRBV9 and TRBJ2-1, with 10 bases matching TRBD2. This CDR3 has 17 amino acids. The germline V gene has CDR1 SGDLS and CDR2 YYNGEE. The CDR3 sequence: CAGSVVSSGSGFNEQFF. For the CDR3, the DNA is TGTGCCGGCAGCGTAGTTTCTAGCGGGAGCGGGTTCAATGAGCAGTTCTTC. The whole variable domain, filled in from reference TRBV9 and TRBJ2-1, reads DSGVTQTPKHLITATGQRVTLRCSPRSGDLSVYWYQQSLDQGLQFLIQYYNGEERAKGNILERFSAQQFPDLHSELNLSSLELGDSALYFCAGSVVSSGSGFNEQFFGPGTRLTVL.

This chain links TRBV4-1 with TRBJ2-1, with D perhaps matching TRBD1 (7 bases). Germline V gives CDR1 MGHRA, CDR2 YSYEKL. The CDR3 has 17 residues. Trimming removed 6 bases at V and 7 bases at J, with 25 bases between. This CDR3 is CASRRDSSGGDTNEQFF. The CDR3 coding sequence is TGCGCCAGCAGACGGGACAGTAGTGGAGGGGATACAAATGAGCAGTTCTTC.

J is TRBJ1-3 and V is TRBV25-1; D unclear. The CDR3 is 15 amino acids. CDR1 and CDR2 from the germline V gene are MGHDK and SYGVNS. The V end was cut by 5 bases, the J end by 1 base, with 12 bases between. The CDR3 sequence: CASSQVGGSGNTIYF. The CDR3 region has the DNA TGTGCCAGCAGTCAAGTGGGAGGGTCTGGAAACACCATATATTTT. Full variable domain (outside the CDR3, taken from reference TRBV25-1 and TRBJ1-3): EADIYQTPRYLVIGTGKKITLECSQTMGHDKMYWYQQDPGMELHLIHYSYGVNSTEKGDLSSESTVSRIRTEHFPLTLESARPSHTSQYLCASSQVGGSGNTIYFGEGSWLTVV.

The sample holds many counts of this clonotype. This sequence joins TRBV7-2 and TRBJ1-4, with 7 bases identical to TRBD1. Losses at the gene ends were 1 base for V and 6 bases for J; bases not matched to a gene: 2. The CDR3 runs 14 residues. From germline, CDR1 is SGHTA and CDR2 FQGNSA. The CDR3 DNA follows: TGTGCCAGCAGCTTAGACAGGGGATATGAAAAACTGTTTTTT. Protein: CASSLDRGYEKLFF.

The table lists this clonotype with many counts. The CDR3 loop is CSAIPGANNEQFF. The CDR3, as DNA: TGCAGTGCTATACCCGGGGCCAACAATGAGCAGTTCTTC. This chain uses TRBV20-1 with TRBJ2-1; D is possibly TRBD1 or TRBD2 (5 bases each). V was shortened by 4 bases and J by 5 bases, with 12 bases between the two germline ends. The CDR3 length is 13 residues. Per the germline V gene, CDR1 is DFQATT and CDR2 is SNEGSKA (reference sequence).

This clonotype was counted at least ten times. The J gene is TRBJ2-2, the V gene TRBV20-1; no clear D gene. The V gene's germline CDR1 is DFQATT and CDR2 SNEGSKA (reference sequence). V was pared by 1 base and J by 0 bases, with 0 bases between. The CDR3 covers 12 residues. CDR3 bases: TGCAGTGCTAGAGCGAACACCGGGGAGCTGTTTTTT. Protein sequence: CSARANTGELFF.

As concerns this clonotype: This could be a read error, since a much larger clone is one nucleotide away. The chain is built from TRBV6-7 and TRBJ2-7; D is perhaps TRBD1 (5 bases). TRBV6-7 is marked as an open reading frame, function uncertain. Trimming cost V 3 bases and J 5 bases, with 14 bases left between them. This CDR3 has 14 residues. Here the CDR3 DNA reads TGTGCCAGCAGTTATGTAAGGGGCCTCGACGAGCAGTACTTC. It is translated as CASSYVRGLDEQYF.

The chain has TRBV4-2 and TRBJ1-5; TRBD1 matches at 10 bases. CDR3 length: 16 residues. CDR1 and CDR2 (germline): LGHNA, YNFKEQ. V lost 1 base, J lost 7 bases, and 7 bases stayed unmatched. The chain's CDR3 is CASSQALDRGDQPQHF. CDR3 bases: TGTGCCAGCAGCCAAGCCCTGGACAGGGGGGACCAGCCCCAGCATTTT.

This clonotype was detected only a few times. The J gene is TRBJ1-1, the V gene TRBV20-1, with 7 bases identical to TRBD1. CDR1 and CDR2 from the germline V gene are DFQATT and SNEGSKA (reference sequence). This CDR3 contains 16 residues. After removal of 2 bases from V and 0 bases from J, the junction contained 9 bases not matched to a gene. The CDR3 spells CSARKEGAKVNTEAFF. In DNA, the CDR3 is TGCAGTGCTAGAAAGGAGGGGGCGAAGGTGAACACTGAAGCTTTCTTT.

This clonotype has at least ten counts. The rearrangement links TRBV12-3 or TRBV12-4 to TRBJ1-1; 8 nucleotides line up with TRBD1. The CDR3 is 13 amino acids. The junction had 3 bases not matched to a gene; V was cut back by 5 bases and J by 4 bases. CDR3 sequence reads: CASSDRGGTEAFF. CDR3 nucleotides: TGTGCCAGCAGTGACAGGGGTGGCACTGAAGCTTTCTTT.

This clonotype came up many times. The rearrangement links TRBV12-3 or TRBV12-4 to TRBJ2-7, with 12 bases aligning to TRBD2. The CDR3 sequence is 15 residues long. The V gene end was trimmed by 7 bases and the J gene end by 2 bases; junction bases not matched to a gene: 6. The CDR3, as DNA: TGTGCCAGCAAAAAGGGACTAGCGGGCACCTACGAGCAGTACTTC. Its translation: CASKKGLAGTYEQYF.